This T cell receptor (beta chain) was obtained from a study of blood T cell repertoires in COVID-19. Original processing notes: Amplified reference gene primers provided the basis for estimating nucleated cell counts. This table comes from immunoSEQ multiplex PCR, and its TCRdb copy is limited to in-frame clones, with some not included. That table furnishes V, J and clone size, whereas the DNA furnished D and trimming. The sample holds over 200,000 clones, 80% to 90% seen once. The V end lost 2 bases, the J end lost 4 bases, and 15 bases lay between the germline ends. This CDR3 has 16 amino acids. Germline CDR1 and CDR2: LGHNA and YNFKEQ.

This receptor was taken from a man aged 60 to 69 who had recovered from COVID-19. Sequences were obtained from peripheral blood. V is TRBV4-2 and J is TRBJ1-5, with D perhaps TRBD1 (6 bases). The CDR3 spells CASSQRSTQGNQPQHF. The CDR3 coding sequence is TGTGCCAGCAGCCAAAGGTCCACGCAGGGGAATCAGCCCCAGCATTTT.